The 3 T cell receptor beta chains in this list originate from one sample, sequenced in a study of glioma-infiltrating T cells. Amplification of TCR alpha and beta CDR3 regions from RNA used iRepertoire nested multiplex PCR. Each CDR3 protein is one row after TCRdb ran MiXCR on the multiplex PCR reads. The sample includes 300,000 to 450,000 distinct CDR3 sequences, around 45% seen only once; the top ten take around 12%. Sequencing was carried out using glioma tissue, nonneoplastic brain tissue, or PBMCs (not recorded which). These receptors all come from a human donor with low-grade glioma or glioblastoma, undergoing nonglioma brain surgery, or in good health (not recorded which).

The gene calls are TRBV20-1 and TRBJ2-3, with TRBD2 matching 7 bases. The CDR3 spans 13 residues. Germline V lookup: CDR1 DFQATT, CDR2 SNEGSKA (reference sequence). The ends lost 3 bases at V and 4 bases at J; junction bases unmatched: 4. This CDR3 is CSARWLAADTQYF. The CDR3 nucleotides read TGCAGTGCTAGGTGGCTAGCGGCAGATACGCAGTATTTT.

CDR3 loop: CASSYQPSTEAFF. The CDR3, as DNA: TGTGCCAGCAGCTACCAACCGAGCACTGAAGCTTTCTTT. The chain recombines TRBV11-2 with TRBJ1-1; no reliable D call. V lost 4 bases to trimming and J lost 4 bases, with 10 bases between them. The CDR3 has 13 amino acids. CDR1 and CDR2 from the germline V gene are SGHAT and FQNNGV.

This clonotype has only a few counts. V and J are TRBV4-1 and TRBJ2-7; D might be TRBD2 (5 bases). CDR3 size: 13 residues. Germline-derived CDR1 and CDR2 are MGHRA and YSYEKL. V lost 4 bases, J lost 2 bases, and 9 bases lay in between. CDR3 bases: TGCGCCAGCAGCCGAGCGGACGCCTACGAGCAGTACTTC. Translation gives CASSRADAYEQYF.